Below are 2 T cell receptor beta chains sequenced from a single sample in a study of early T cells in non-severe SARS-CoV-2 infection. TCRdb ran MiXCR on the 5' RACE reads and lists one entry per CDR3 protein. The sample carries roughly 35,000 distinct CDR3 sequences, 5.8% recorded once. The source material was whole blood. Every receptor here comes from an adult who was a healthcare worker with PCR-confirmed SARS-CoV-2 infection or an uninfected control (not recorded which).

This clonotype was seen many times. The J gene is TRBJ1-1, the V gene TRBV12-3 or TRBV12-4, with unresolved D. This CDR3 contains 13 residues. V gave up 5 bases and J gave up 0 bases, with 7 bases separating them. The CDR3 DNA follows: TGTGCCAGCAGTATACAATTGAACACTGAAGCTTTCTTT. Residues: CASSIQLNTEAFF.

The chain combines TRBV6-2 or TRBV6-3 with TRBJ1-5, with D possibly being TRBD1 (5 bases). V lost 4 bases and J 9 bases, leaving 19 bases between the germline ends. The CDR3 consists of 15 residues. Germline CDR1 reads MNHEY; CDR2 reads SVGEGT. CDR3 in DNA: TGTGCCAGCAGTTGGGCGCTCCAGGGAGTTGGGCCCCAGCATTTT. Encoded protein: CASSWALQGVGPQHF.